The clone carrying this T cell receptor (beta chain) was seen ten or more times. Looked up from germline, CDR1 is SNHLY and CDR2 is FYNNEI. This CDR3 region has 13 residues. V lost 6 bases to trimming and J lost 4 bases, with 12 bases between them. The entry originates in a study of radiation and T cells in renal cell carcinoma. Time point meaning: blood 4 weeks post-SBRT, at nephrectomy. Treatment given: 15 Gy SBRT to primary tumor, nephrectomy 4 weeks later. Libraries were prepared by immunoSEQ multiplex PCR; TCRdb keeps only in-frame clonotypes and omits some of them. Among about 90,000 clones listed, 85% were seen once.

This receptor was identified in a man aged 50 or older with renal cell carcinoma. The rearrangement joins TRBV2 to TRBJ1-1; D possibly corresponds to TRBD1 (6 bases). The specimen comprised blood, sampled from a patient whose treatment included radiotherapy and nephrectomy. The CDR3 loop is CASRGDMGTEAFF. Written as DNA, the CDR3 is TGTGCCAGCAGGGGGGACATGGGCACTGAAGCTTTCTTT.